This T cell receptor (beta chain) was found in a study of T-cell reconstitution after alpha-beta-depleted transplantation in children. Study-level points and caveats: Reportedly, roughly two months post-transplant, alpha-beta T cells arose from several hundred expanded graft clones. It was surviving recipient T cells and thymic progenitors that gave some patients high TCRbeta diversity at day 60. It was newly produced T cells that mostly accounted for T-cell counts and diversity one year after transplant.

This clonotype was found a few times. Its antigen is unknown. Preparation of the TCRbeta library was carried out with unique molecular identifiers. TCRdb recomputed calls from the PCR reads with MiXCR, one row per CDR3 protein. The data show 700,000 to 850,000 distinct CDR3 sequences, about 15% seen once. The germline V gene has CDR1 SGHRS and CDR2 YFSETQ. The CDR3 is 15 amino acids. The V and J ends lost 2 bases and 0 bases respectively, with 12 bases between them. This material consisted of PBMCs, mostly from graft donor cells, taken 360 days after TCRalphabeta/CD19-depleted stem cell transplant. This sequence joins TRBV5-1 and TRBJ2-7; weak D call: TRBD1 (5 bases). The clonotype was recovered from a male patient younger than 18 who had a stem cell transplant for acute lymphoblastic leukemia, so the T cells may come from the graft donor. The CDR3 here is CASSFLWGPSYEQYF. Written as DNA, the CDR3 is TGCGCCAGCAGCTTCCTATGGGGCCCCTCCTACGAGCAGTACTTC. Looking up the rest from reference TRBV5-1 and TRBJ2-7 gives the full variable domain: KAGVTQTPRYLIKTRGQQVTLSCSPISGHRSVSWYQQTPGQGLQFLFEYFSETQRNKGNFPGRFSGRQFSNSRSEMNVSTLELGDSALYLCASSFLWGPSYEQYFGPGTRLTVT.